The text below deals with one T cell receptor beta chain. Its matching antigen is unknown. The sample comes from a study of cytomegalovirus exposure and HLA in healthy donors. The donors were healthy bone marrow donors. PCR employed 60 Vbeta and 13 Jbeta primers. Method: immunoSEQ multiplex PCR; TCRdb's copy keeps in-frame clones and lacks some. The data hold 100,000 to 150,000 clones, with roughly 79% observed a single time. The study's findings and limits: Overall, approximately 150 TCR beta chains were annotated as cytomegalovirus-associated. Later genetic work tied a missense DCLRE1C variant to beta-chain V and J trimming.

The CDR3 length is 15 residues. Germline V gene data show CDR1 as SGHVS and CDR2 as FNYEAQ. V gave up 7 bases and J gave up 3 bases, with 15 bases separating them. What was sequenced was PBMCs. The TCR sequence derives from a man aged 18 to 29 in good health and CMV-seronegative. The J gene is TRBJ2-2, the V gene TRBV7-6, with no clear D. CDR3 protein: CASNSWAHHTGELFF. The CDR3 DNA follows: TGTGCCAGCAACTCATGGGCACACCACACCGGGGAGCTGTTTTTT. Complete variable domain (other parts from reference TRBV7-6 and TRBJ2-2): GAGVSQSPRYKVTKRGQDVALRCDPISGHVSLYWYRQALGQGPEFLTYFNYEAQQDKSGLPNDRFSAERPEGSISTLTIQRTEQRDSAMYRCASNSWAHHTGELFFGEGSRLTVL.